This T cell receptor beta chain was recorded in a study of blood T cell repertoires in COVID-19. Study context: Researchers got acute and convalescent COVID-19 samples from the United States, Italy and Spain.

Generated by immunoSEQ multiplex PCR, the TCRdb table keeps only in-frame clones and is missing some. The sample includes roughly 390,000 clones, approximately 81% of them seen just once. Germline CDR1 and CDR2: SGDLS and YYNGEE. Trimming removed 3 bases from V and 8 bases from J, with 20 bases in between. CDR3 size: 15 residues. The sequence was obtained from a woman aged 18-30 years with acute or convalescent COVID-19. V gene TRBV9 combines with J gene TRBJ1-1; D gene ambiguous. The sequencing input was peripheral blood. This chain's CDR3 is CASSAAGVSFDEAFF. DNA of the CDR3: TGTGCCAGCAGCGCGGCCGGGGTCTCCTTCGACGAAGCTTTCTTT.